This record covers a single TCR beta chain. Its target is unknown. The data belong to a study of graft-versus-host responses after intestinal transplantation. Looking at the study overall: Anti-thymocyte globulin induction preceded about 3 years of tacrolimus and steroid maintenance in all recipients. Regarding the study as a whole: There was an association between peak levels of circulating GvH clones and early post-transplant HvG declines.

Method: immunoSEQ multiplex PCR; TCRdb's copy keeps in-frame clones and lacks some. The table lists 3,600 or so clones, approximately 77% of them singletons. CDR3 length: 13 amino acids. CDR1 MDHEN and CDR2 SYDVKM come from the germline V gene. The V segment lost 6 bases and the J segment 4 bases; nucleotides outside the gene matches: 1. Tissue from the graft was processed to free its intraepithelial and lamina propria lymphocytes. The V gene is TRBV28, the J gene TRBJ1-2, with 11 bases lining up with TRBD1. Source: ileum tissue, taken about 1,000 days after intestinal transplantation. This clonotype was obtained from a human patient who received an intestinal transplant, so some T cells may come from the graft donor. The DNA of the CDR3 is TGTGCCAGCAGCGGACAGGGGGCCTATGGCTACACCTTC. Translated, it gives CASSGQGAYGYTF.